A single sample is the source of the 7 T cell receptor beta chains below, sequenced in a study of blood T cell repertoires in COVID-19. Clones were read by immunoSEQ multiplex PCR, and TCRdb kept only the in-frame ones, dropping some. This table has over 200,000 clones, over 80% appearing once. Sequencing was done on a sample of PBMCs or T cells enriched from blood (not recorded which). These receptors came from a woman between 40 and 55 years old who had recovered from COVID-19.

The J gene is TRBJ1-2, the V gene TRBV3-1 (or the pseudogene TRBV3-2), with no clear D. Germline lookup yields CDR1 LGHDT and CDR2 YNNKEL (reference sequence). Trimming removed 0 bases at V and 4 bases at J, with 6 bases between. This CDR3 has 13 amino acids. As DNA, the CDR3 is TGTGCCAGCAGCCAAGATACCGGCTATGGCTACACCTTC. It specifies CASSQDTGYGYTF.

The rearrangement joins TRBV5-1 to TRBJ2-2; unclear D gene. The CDR3 consists of 13 residues. Trimming stripped 7 bases from V and 5 bases from J, with 12 bases between. CDR1 and CDR2 from the germline V gene are SGHRS and YFSETQ. The CDR3 bases are TGCGCCAGCGGTTCAGGCACGACCGGGGAGCTGTTTTTT. Translating gives CASGSGTTGELFF.

The rearrangement links TRBV5-1 to TRBJ1-6, with TRBD1 matching 7 bases. There are 15 residues in the CDR3. V lost 4 bases, J lost 4 bases, and 5 bases stayed unmatched. Germline lookup yields CDR1 SGHRS and CDR2 YFSETQ. For the CDR3, the DNA is TGCGCCAGCAGCGGCGGGACAGTTTATAATTCACCCCTCCACTTT. This translates into CASSGGTVYNSPLHF.

The rearrangement joins TRBV28 to TRBJ2-7; no definite D call. Trimming took 2 bases from V and 0 from J, leaving 8 bases between them. This CDR3 has 14 amino acids. The V gene's germline CDR1 is MDHEN and CDR2 SYDVKM. CDR3 loop: CASSLTRSSYEQYF. The CDR3 DNA reads as TGTGCCAGCAGTTTAACACGGAGCTCCTACGAGCAGTACTTC.

This clone occurred a few times. The V call is TRBV19, the J call TRBJ1-5; 9 bases match TRBD1. Trimming took 0 bases from V and 4 from J; bases not matched to a gene: 10. This CDR3 has 18 residues. Per germline, CDR1 LNHDA and CDR2 SQIVND (reference sequence). This chain's CDR3 is CASSIDLPGQGLNQPQHF. The CDR3 DNA reads as TGTGCCAGTAGTATAGATCTTCCGGGACAGGGTTTAAATCAGCCCCAGCATTTT.

The chain combines TRBV28 with TRBJ2-1; 12 bases map to TRBD2. Germline CDR1 is MDHEN and CDR2 is SYDVKM. V lost 6 bases, J lost 6 bases, and 6 bases stayed unmatched. CDR3 length: 15 residues. This CDR3 is CASRLAGGPVNEQFF. In DNA form, the CDR3 reads TGTGCCAGCAGGCTAGCGGGAGGGCCGGTCAATGAGCAGTTCTTC. Full variable domain (remainder filled in from reference TRBV28 and TRBJ2-1): DVKVTQSSRYLVKRTGEKVFLECVQDMDHENMFWYRQDPGLGLRLIYFSYDVKMKEKGDIPEGYSVSREKKERFSLILESASTNQTSMYLCASRLAGGPVNEQFFGPGTRLTVL.

The V and J genes are TRBV7-9 and TRBJ1-1, with D unclear. Germline lookup yields CDR1 SEHNR and CDR2 FQNEAQ (reference sequence). The CDR3 extends over 13 amino acids. Trimming removed 5 bases at V and 2 bases at J, with 9 bases between. The CDR3 DNA reads TGTGCCAGCAGCCAGTCAGGTAACACTGAAGCTTTCTTT. It is translated as CASSQSGNTEAFF.